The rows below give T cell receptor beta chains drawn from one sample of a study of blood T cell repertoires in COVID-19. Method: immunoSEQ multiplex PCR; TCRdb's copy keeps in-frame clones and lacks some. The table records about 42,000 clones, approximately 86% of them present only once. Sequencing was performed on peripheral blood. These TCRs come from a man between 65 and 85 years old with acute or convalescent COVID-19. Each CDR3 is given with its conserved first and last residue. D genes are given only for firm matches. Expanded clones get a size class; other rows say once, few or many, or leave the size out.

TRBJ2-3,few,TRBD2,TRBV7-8,CASRDGTRSTDTQYF,TGTGCCAGCAGAGACGGGACTAGGAGCACAGATACGCAGTATTTT
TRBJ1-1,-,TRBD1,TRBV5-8,CASSLEEGAATDTEAFF,TGTGCCAGCAGCTTGGAAGAGGGGGCGGCTACCGACACTGAAGCTTTCTTT
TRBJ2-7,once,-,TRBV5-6,CASSFGGISYEQYF,TGTGCCAGCAGCTTTGGGGGGATCTCCTACGAGCAGTACTTC
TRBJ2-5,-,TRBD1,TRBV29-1,CSVDPTGIETQYF,TGCAGCGTTGACCCGACAGGGATAGAGACCCAGTACTTC
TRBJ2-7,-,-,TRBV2,CASNRDGSTYEQYF,TGTGCCAGCAACAGGGACGGATCGACCTACGAGCAGTACTTC
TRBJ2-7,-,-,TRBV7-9,CASSRDYEQYF,TGTGCCAGCAGCCGGGACTACGAGCAGTACTTC
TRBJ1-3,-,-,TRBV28,CASGAGSGNTIYF,TGTGCCAGCGGAGCGGGCTCTGGAAACACCATATATTTT
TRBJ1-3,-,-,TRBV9,CASSHPRGSLYF,TGTGCCAGCAGCCACCCACGGGGTTCGCTCTATTTT
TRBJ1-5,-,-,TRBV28,CASSSSASGYSNQPQHF,TGTGCCAGCAGTTCCTCCGCCTCAGGGTATAGCAATCAGCCCCAGCATTTT
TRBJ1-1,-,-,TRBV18,CASSSDGDTEAFF,TGTGCCAGCTCAAGTGACGGGGACACTGAAGCTTTCTTT
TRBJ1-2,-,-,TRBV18,CASSPEGRHGYTF,TGTGCCAGCTCACCGGAGGGACGGCACGGCTACACCTTC
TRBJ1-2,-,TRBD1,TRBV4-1,CASRGQGAFGYTF,TGCGCCAGCAGGGGCCAGGGGGCTTTTGGCTACACCTTC
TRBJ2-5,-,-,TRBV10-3,CAISQGEKETQYF,TGTGCCATCAGCCAGGGTGAAAAAGAGACCCAGTACTTC
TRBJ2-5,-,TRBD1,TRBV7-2,CASSLDRGWETQYF,TGTGCCAGCAGCTTAGACAGGGGTTGGGAGACCCAGTACTTC
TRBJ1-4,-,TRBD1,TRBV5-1,CASSPGQGYFRDEKLFF,TGCGCCAGCAGTCCTGGACAGGGATATTTTCGGGATGAAAAACTGTTTTTT
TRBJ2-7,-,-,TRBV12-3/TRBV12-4,CASSLQGTYEQYF,TGTGCCAGCAGTTTGCAGGGGACGTACGAGCAGTACTTC